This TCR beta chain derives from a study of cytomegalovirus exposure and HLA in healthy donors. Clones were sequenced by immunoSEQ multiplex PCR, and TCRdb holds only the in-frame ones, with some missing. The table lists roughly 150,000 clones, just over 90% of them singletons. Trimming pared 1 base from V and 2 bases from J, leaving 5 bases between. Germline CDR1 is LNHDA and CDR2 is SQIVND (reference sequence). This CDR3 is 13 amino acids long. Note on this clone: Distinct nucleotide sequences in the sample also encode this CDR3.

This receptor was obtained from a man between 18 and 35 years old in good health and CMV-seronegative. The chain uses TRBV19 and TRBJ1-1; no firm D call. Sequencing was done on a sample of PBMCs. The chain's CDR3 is CASSIVRNTEAFF. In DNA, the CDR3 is TGTGCCAGTAGTATAGTCAGAAACACTGAAGCTTTCTTT.